A single TCR beta chain is shown here with its context. Assay: immunoSEQ multiplex PCR; the TCRdb copy retains only in-frame clones and omits some. The sample shows thousands of clones, roughly 82% of them seen only once. These data originate in a study of tumor T cells in aggressive B-cell lymphoma. The V gene end was trimmed by 3 bases and the J gene end by 4 bases; junction bases not matched to a gene: 9. The CDR3 runs to 16 residues. Germline CDR1 SGHRS, CDR2 YFSETQ. The sequenced sample consisted of tumor tissue. This chain joins TRBV5-1 and TRBJ2-1, with 8 nucleotides matching TRBD1. The TCR originated in an adult with diffuse large B cell lymphoma. CDR3 region: CASSSRTGSPYNEQFF. The CDR3 DNA reads TGCGCCAGCAGCTCCCGGACAGGGTCCCCTTACAATGAGCAGTTCTTC.